The next 21 T cell receptor beta chains were all read from a single sample in a study of OX40 agonist ivuxolimab in advanced cancers. Clones were read by immunoSEQ multiplex PCR, and TCRdb kept only the in-frame ones, dropping some. Counted here are approximately 59,000 clones, 80% to 90% occurring once; the ten biggest clones make up 0.7% to 0.8%. The source material was CD4+ or CD8+ T cells sorted from blood, sampled in a trial of the OX40 agonist ivuxolimab. These receptor sequences come from an adult with an advanced solid tumor such as melanoma, head and neck, liver or kidney cancer.

The rearrangement joins TRBV11-3 to TRBJ1-1; 7 nucleotides line up with TRBD1. Germline assignment: CDR1 SGHNT and CDR2 YENEEA. With V trimmed by 2 bases and J by 4 bases, 13 bases remained unmatched. The CDR3 contains 17 residues. The CDR3 protein is CASSLTAGSRGGTEAFF. The CDR3 coding sequence is TGTGCCAGCAGCTTAACCGCTGGTTCCAGGGGGGGCACTGAAGCTTTCTTT.

The chain has TRBV6-1 and TRBJ1-2, with TRBD1 identical over 9 bases. Germline lookup yields CDR1 MNHNS and CDR2 SASEGT. The V gene end was trimmed by 7 bases and the J gene end by 4 bases; junction bases not matched to a gene: 10. This CDR3 comprises 15 residues. In DNA form, the CDR3 reads TGTGCCAGCATTCCACAGGGGGCGGTTTCCTATGGCTACACCTTC. Protein: CASIPQGAVSYGYTF.

The rearrangement links TRBV5-1 to TRBJ1-3; no definite D call. V was trimmed by 1 base and J by 4 bases, leaving 15 bases between them. CDR3 size: 16 residues. Germline V gene data show CDR1 as SGHRS and CDR2 as YFSETQ. Here the CDR3 DNA reads TGCGCCAGCAGCTTGTCACATCCAGGTGCGGGAAACACCATATATTTT. Its protein is CASSLSHPGAGNTIYF.

V is TRBV19 and J is TRBJ2-1; 8 bases are shared with TRBD2. CDR1 LNHDA and CDR2 SQIVND come from the germline V gene (reference sequence). This CDR3 contains 14 residues. V shed 6 bases, J shed 9 bases, and the junction held 10 bases outside the gene matches. CDR3 bases: TGTGCCAGTAGGATTGACGGGGGGGATTTTGAGCAGTTCTTC. Protein product: CASRIDGGDFEQFF.

The gene calls are TRBV5-1 and TRBJ2-2; D uncertain. The V gene's germline CDR1 is SGHRS and CDR2 YFSETQ. V was pared by 4 bases and J by 2 bases, with 9 bases between. This CDR3 contains 14 residues. The CDR3, as DNA: TGCGCCAGCAGCAGCCTGGGAAACACCGGGGAGCTGTTTTTT. It yields the protein CASSSLGNTGELFF. Full variable domain (rest looked up from reference TRBV5-1 and TRBJ2-2): KAGVTQTPRYLIKTRGQQVTLSCSPISGHRSVSWYQQTPGQGLQFLFEYFSETQRNKGNFPGRFSGRQFSNSRSEMNVSTLELGDSALYLCASSSLGNTGELFFGEGSRLTVL.

There are a few counts of this clone. The chain has TRBV27 and TRBJ2-7, with TRBD2 identical over 11 bases. This CDR3 comprises 14 residues. V gave up 5 bases and J gave up 4 bases; unmatched junction bases: 4. The germline V gene has CDR1 MNHEY and CDR2 SMNVEV (reference sequence). CDR3 residues: CASSPTSGAYEQYF. The CDR3 region has the DNA TGTGCCAGCAGTCCGACTAGCGGGGCTTACGAGCAGTACTTC.

The chain links TRBV27 to TRBJ2-5, with D perhaps TRBD2 (6 bases). V was shortened by 3 bases and J by 1 base, with 9 bases between the two germline ends. Per the germline V gene, CDR1 is MNHEY and CDR2 is SMNVEV (reference sequence). The CDR3 is 14 amino acids. Here the CDR3 DNA reads TGTGCCAGCAGTTTTGCGGGGCGCCAAGAGACCCAGTACTTC. This sequence encodes CASSFAGRQETQYF.

This clone has more than one count but fewer than ten. V and J are TRBV5-1 and TRBJ2-7, with D hard to call. Deletions cut 3 bases from V and 7 bases from J, with 20 bases between. CDR1 and CDR2 from the germline V gene are SGHRS and YFSETQ. The length of the CDR3 is 15 residues. The CDR3 region is CASSSGSTTSEEQYF. DNA for the CDR3: TGCGCCAGCAGCTCTGGGTCGACCACCTCGGAAGAGCAGTACTTC.

V gene TRBV27 combines with J gene TRBJ1-2, with no clear D. Looked up from germline, CDR1 is MNHEY and CDR2 is SMNVEV (reference sequence). The germline V and J ends were trimmed by 5 bases and 4 bases, with 8 bases remaining between them. The CDR3 runs to 12 residues. CDR3 DNA sequence: TGTGCCAGCAGTACCACCCCCTATGGCTACACCTTC. Residues: CASSTTPYGYTF.

The gene calls are TRBV5-1 and TRBJ2-7; perhaps D is TRBD1 or TRBD2 (5 bases each). The V and J ends lost 4 bases and 4 bases respectively, with 15 bases between them. Germline V gives CDR1 SGHRS, CDR2 YFSETQ. This CDR3 comprises 14 residues. Here the CDR3 DNA reads TGCGCCAGCAGCCCGGGGCCCGGGCGGTACGAGCAGTACTTC. It yields the protein CASSPGPGRYEQYF. Full variable domain (missing parts from reference TRBV5-1 and TRBJ2-7): KAGVTQTPRYLIKTRGQQVTLSCSPISGHRSVSWYQQTPGQGLQFLFEYFSETQRNKGNFPGRFSGRQFSNSRSEMNVSTLELGDSALYLCASSPGPGRYEQYFGPGTRLTVT.

The V gene is TRBV11-2, the J gene TRBJ2-2, with unresolved D. Deletions cut 6 bases from V and 5 bases from J, with 16 bases between. The CDR3 length is 15 residues. The germline V gene has CDR1 SGHAT and CDR2 FQNNGV. CDR3 sequence (DNA): TGTGCCAGCAGACCATTCCGCTCGAGGACCGGGGAGCTGTTTTTT. Protein product: CASRPFRSRTGELFF.

The rearrangement links TRBV9 to TRBJ2-2; no definite D call. Germline V gene lookup returns CDR1 SGDLS and CDR2 YYNGEE. V was shortened by 0 bases and J by 4 bases, with 4 bases between the two germline ends. The CDR3 is 13 residues long. The CDR3 nucleotides are TGTGCCAGCAGCGTAGGGGGCACCGGGGAGCTGTTTTTT. Its protein is CASSVGGTGELFF.

V gene TRBV10-3 combines with J gene TRBJ2-5; D not resolved. The J call may be faulty, since TRBJ2-7 better matches the DNA end. Germline V CDR1 and CDR2: ENHRY, SYGVKD. The length of the CDR3 is 12 residues. CDR3 protein: CAISDPSYEQYF. CDR3 nucleotides: TGTGCCATCAGTGACCCTTCCTACGAGCAGTACTTC.

The V gene is TRBV4-1, the J gene TRBJ1-1; D remains unclear. The CDR3 totals 15 residues. With 1 base removed from V and 4 bases from J, the gap between germline ends came to 13 bases. From germline, CDR1 is MGHRA and CDR2 YSYEKL. CDR3 sequence: CASSQVANLGTEAFF. The CDR3 region has the DNA TGCGCCAGCAGCCAAGTAGCAAACTTGGGCACTGAAGCTTTCTTT.

The chain recombines TRBV28 with TRBJ1-6, with 8 positions matching TRBD1. With V trimmed by 11 bases and J by 4 bases, 7 bases remained unmatched. This CDR3 is 14 amino acids long. Germline V gene lookup returns CDR1 MDHEN and CDR2 SYDVKM. In nucleotides, the CDR3 is TGTGCCTGGTCACAGGGGGGTTATAATTCACCCCTCCACTTT. Its protein is CAWSQGGYNSPLHF.

V and J are TRBV5-1 and TRBJ2-1, with 15 bases fitting TRBD2. The V gene's germline CDR1 is SGHRS and CDR2 YFSETQ. This CDR3 is 16 amino acids long. V shed 3 bases and J 8 bases; nucleotides not matched to a gene: 6. The CDR3 DNA sequence: TGCGCCAGCAGCTGGACTAGCGGGGGGGCGTTAGATGAGCAGTTCTTC. Translation: CASSWTSGGALDEQFF.

The V gene is TRBV19, the J gene TRBJ1-1; D is unresolved. This CDR3 region has 13 residues. V was shortened by 6 bases and J by 1 base, with 9 bases between the two germline ends. Germline-derived CDR1 and CDR2 are LNHDA and SQIVND (reference sequence). The CDR3 loop reads CASREAPNTEAFF. The CDR3, as DNA: TGTGCCAGTAGGGAGGCCCCGAACACTGAAGCTTTCTTT.

This chain connects TRBV4-1 to TRBJ2-4; D is possibly TRBD2 (5 bases). The germline CDR1 and CDR2 sequences are MGHRA and YSYEKL. The V end was cut by 0 bases, the J end by 0 bases, with 6 bases between. This CDR3 contains 15 residues. The CDR3 sequence is CASSQEGRAKNIQYF. The CDR3 DNA reads TGCGCCAGCAGCCAAGAAGGGAGAGCCAAAAACATTCAGTACTTC.

CDR3 protein: CSVRTGGRSYGYTF. CDR3 DNA: TGCAGCGTCAGGACAGGGGGCCGGAGCTATGGCTACACCTTC. This rearrangement joins TRBV29-1 to TRBJ1-2; 11 positions match TRBD1. The V gene end was trimmed by 6 bases and the J gene end by 4 bases; junction bases not matched to a gene: 7. Germline V gives CDR1 SQVTM, CDR2 ANQGSEA. The CDR3 has 14 amino acids.

CDR3 in DNA: TGTGCCAGCAACCAGGACAGGGTGTTTTTGTATGAGCAGTTCTTC. It is translated as CASNQDRVFLYEQFF. The chain recombines TRBV11-2 with TRBJ2-1, with TRBD1 identical over 8 bases. CDR1 SGHAT and CDR2 FQNNGV come from the germline V gene. With V trimmed by 7 bases and J by 8 bases, 13 bases remained unmatched. The length of the CDR3 is 15 residues.

The chain carries TRBV10-3 and TRBJ1-1; 7 nucleotides align to TRBD1. The ends lost 10 bases at V and 4 bases at J; junction bases unmatched: 9. CDR1 is ENHRY, CDR2 SYGVKD, per germline. This CDR3 spans 13 amino acids. The CDR3 nucleotides read TGTGCCACCGAGACAGGGAGGAGCACTGAAGCTTTCTTT. It codes for CATETGRSTEAFF.